What follows describes a single T cell receptor (beta chain). Its target is unknown. The CDR3 loop spans 14 amino acids. CDR1 is MNHNS and CDR2 is SASEGT in the germline V gene. The V gene lost 6 bases and the J gene lost 2 bases, with 13 bases spanning the gap. The data were taken from a study of CD8 T cells in ankylosing spondylitis. Study-level points and caveats: Disease-linked clones were reportedly significantly enriched in matched ankylosing spondylitis synovial fluid. What seemed typical of ankylosing spondylitis blood was a TCR beta motif built from several highly homologous variants. Prior literature has documented some motif variants in synovial fluid and blood from reactive arthritis.

Construction of TCR beta libraries was performed using quantitative 5'-RACE with molecular barcodes. One entry per CDR3 protein, called by TCRdb with MiXCR from the 5' RACE reads. The table lists under 950,000 distinct CDR3 sequences, under 20% of them singletons. Sequencing input: blood, either unsorted or a sorted T cell fraction (not recorded which). The chain uses TRBV6-1 and TRBJ1-2, with D hard to call. The TCR originated in a male donor with ankylosing spondylitis. The CDR3 DNA follows: TGTGCCAGCAGCACGCCCGGGATAAACTATGGCTACACCTTC. The encoded protein is CASSTPGINYGYTF.